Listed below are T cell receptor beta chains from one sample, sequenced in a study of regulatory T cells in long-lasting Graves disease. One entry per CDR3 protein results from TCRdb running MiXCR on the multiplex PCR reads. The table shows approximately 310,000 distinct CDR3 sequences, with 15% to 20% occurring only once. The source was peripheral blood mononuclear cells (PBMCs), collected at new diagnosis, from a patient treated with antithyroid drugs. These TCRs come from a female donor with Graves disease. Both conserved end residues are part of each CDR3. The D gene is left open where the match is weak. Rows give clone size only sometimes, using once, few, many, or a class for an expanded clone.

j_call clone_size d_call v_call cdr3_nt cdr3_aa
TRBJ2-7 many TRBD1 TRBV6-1 TGTGCCAGCCTGGACAGGGGTGGCTCCTACGAGCAGTACTTC CASLDRGGSYEQYF
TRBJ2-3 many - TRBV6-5 TGTGCCAGCAGTTACTCGAGTCTTAGCACAGATACGCAGTATTTT CASSYSSLSTDTQYF
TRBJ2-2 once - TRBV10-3 TGTGCCATCAGTGAGGCGTGGGGGTCGCCCGGGGAGCTGTTTTTT CAISEAWGSPGELFF
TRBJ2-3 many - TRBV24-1 TGTGCCACCAGTGACCAGGGGACCGGCACAGATACGCAGTATTTT CATSDQGTGTDTQYF
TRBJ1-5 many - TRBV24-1 TGTGCCACCAGTGATCCAGGAGTAAATCAGCCCCAGCATTTT CATSDPGVNQPQHF
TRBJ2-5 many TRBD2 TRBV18 TGTGCCAGCTCACCTCCTAGCGGGGAGACCCAGTACTTC CASSPPSGETQYF
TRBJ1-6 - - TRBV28 TGTGCCAGCAGTTCCCTCTCCCCCAGCTCCTATAATTCACCCCTCCACTTT CASSSLSPSSYNSPLHF
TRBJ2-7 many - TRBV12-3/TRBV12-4 TGTGCCAGCAGTTTAGCCCCGACTAGAGAGCAGTACTTC CASSLAPTREQYF
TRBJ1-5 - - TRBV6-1 TGTGCCAGCAGTGAAGCGGGGGGTGCTCAGCCCCAGCATTTT CASSEAGGAQPQHF
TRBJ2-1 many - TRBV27 TGTGCCAGCAGTTTCGGGGGTGAGCAGTTCTTC CASSFGGEQFF
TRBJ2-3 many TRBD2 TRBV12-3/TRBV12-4 TGTGCCAGCAGTTTATTGGTAGCGGGAGCTGGCACAGATACGCAGTATTTT CASSLLVAGAGTDTQYF
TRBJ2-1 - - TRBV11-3 TGTGCCAGCAGCTTTATCGCGGGCAATGAGCAGTTCTTC CASSFIAGNEQFF
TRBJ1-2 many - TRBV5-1 TGCGCCAGCAGCTTGGAGGGGCGGGACTATGGCTACACCTTC CASSLEGRDYGYTF
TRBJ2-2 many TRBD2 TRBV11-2 TGTGCCAGCAGCATACTAGCGGGAGGATCCGGGGAGCTGTTTTTT CASSILAGGSGELFF
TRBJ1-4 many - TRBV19 TGTGCCAGTCGAGTAACCGCGACAGGTCGTGGGAGTGAAAAACTGTTTTTT CASRVTATGRGSEKLFF
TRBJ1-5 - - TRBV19 TGTGCCAGTAGGACTGTATATAGCAATCAGCCCCAGCATTTT CASRTVYSNQPQHF
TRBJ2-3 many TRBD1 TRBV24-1 TGTGCCACCAGTGACTCCGGACAGGGGAGAGATACGCAGTATTTT CATSDSGQGRDTQYF
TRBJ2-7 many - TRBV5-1 TGCGCCAGCAGCTTACGCCCAGCGGGCCAAACTTACGAGCAGTACTTC CASSLRPAGQTYEQYF
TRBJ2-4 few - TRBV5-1 TGCGCCAGCAGCATGGACTCCAGTCTAGGGAGAGACATTCAGTACTTC CASSMDSSLGRDIQYF
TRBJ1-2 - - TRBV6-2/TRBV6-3 TGTGCCAGCAGTGAAGCCCCCGGTTGGAGCCGGGACTATGGCTACACCTTC CASSEAPGWSRDYGYTF
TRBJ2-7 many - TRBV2 TGTGCCAGCAGTGAAGACAACGAGCAGTACTTC CASSEDNEQYF
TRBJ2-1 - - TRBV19 TGTGCCAGTAGTATTCAGGACAGTGGGCCTTGGAATGAGCAGTTCTTC CASSIQDSGPWNEQFF
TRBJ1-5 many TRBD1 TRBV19 TGTGCCAGTAGTATACCCCCACCGGACAGGGAAGATCAGCCCCAGCATTTT CASSIPPPDREDQPQHF
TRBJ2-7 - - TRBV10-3 TGTGCCATCAGTGAGTCGCGGGACACATACGAGCAGTACTTC CAISESRDTYEQYF
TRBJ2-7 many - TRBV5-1 TGCGCCAGCAGCCGCGGCAGGGCCTACGAGCAGTACTTC CASSRGRAYEQYF
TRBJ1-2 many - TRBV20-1 TGCAGTGCTGTAGCAGCTCCGTCCTATGGCTACACCTTC CSAVAAPSYGYTF
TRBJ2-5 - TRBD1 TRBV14 TGTGCCAGCAGCCATCTTGACAGGGTACAAGAGACCCAGTACTTC CASSHLDRVQETQYF
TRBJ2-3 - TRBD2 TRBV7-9 TGTGCCAGCAGCTTTGGAGAGCGGGAGGGTTCGGATACGCAGTATTTT CASSFGEREGSDTQYF
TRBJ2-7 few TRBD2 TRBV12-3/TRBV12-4 TGTGCCAGCAGCGAGGGACTAGCTTCTGACGAGCAGTACTTC CASSEGLASDEQYF
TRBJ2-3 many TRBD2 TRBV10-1 TGCGCCACCTCCCCAGCGGGGAGCACAGATACGCAGTATTTT CATSPAGSTDTQYF
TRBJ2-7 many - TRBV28 TGTGCCAGCAGTCCGTCCGGAGACGAGCAGTACTTC CASSPSGDEQYF
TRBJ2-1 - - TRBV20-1 TGCAGTGCTAGAGTTAGGGAGCAGTTCTTC CSARVREQFF
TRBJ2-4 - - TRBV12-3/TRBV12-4 TGTGCCAGCAGTATAAGGGAGAAGAAAAACATTCAGTACTTC CASSIREKKNIQYF
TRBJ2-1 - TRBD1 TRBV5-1 TGCGCCAGCACGACAGGGGGCAATGATGAGCAGTTCTTC CASTTGGNDEQFF
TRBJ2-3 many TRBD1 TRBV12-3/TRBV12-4 TGTGCCAGCAGTGGACAGGGTGCTAGCACAGATACGCAGTATTTT CASSGQGASTDTQYF
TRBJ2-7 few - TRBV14 TGTGCCAGCGCCCGGACGACAGCCGCCTACGAGCAGTACTTC CASARTTAAYEQYF
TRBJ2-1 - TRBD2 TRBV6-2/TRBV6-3 TGTGCCAGCAGTTTGGGCGGGGGAGGCTACAATGAGCAGTTCTTC CASSLGGGGYNEQFF
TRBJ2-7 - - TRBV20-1 TGCAGTGCTAGAGATGGGAAAGCGATCTCCTACGAGCAGTACTTC CSARDGKAISYEQYF
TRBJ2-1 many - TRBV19 TGTGCCAGTAGTACAAAACTCGGCGGTGAGCAGTTCTTC CASSTKLGGEQFF
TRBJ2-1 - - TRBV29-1 TGCAGCGTTGAAAGGTCCTACAATGAGCAGTTCTTC CSVERSYNEQFF
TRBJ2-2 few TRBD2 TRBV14 TGTGCCAGCAGCCAACGGACTAGCGGGAGGAGGAACCGCGGCACCGGGGAGCTGTTTTTT CASSQRTSGRRNRGTGELFF
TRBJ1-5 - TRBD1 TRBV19 TGTGCCAGTAGAACCACGGAAAGGGGGCATCTTTTAGGCAATCAGCCCCAGCATTTT CASRTTERGHLLGNQPQHF
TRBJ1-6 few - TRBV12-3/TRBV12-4 TGTGCCAGCAGTTTAAGGTTTAGGGATTCACCCCTCCACTTT CASSLRFRDSPLHF
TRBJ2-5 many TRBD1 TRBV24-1 TGTGCCACCAGTGACCGAGGACAGGGTAACTCCCAAGAGACCCAGTACTTC CATSDRGQGNSQETQYF
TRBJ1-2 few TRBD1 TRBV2 TGTGCCGGCAGCGGGGACAGGGGGCATTTTGGCTACACCTTC CAGSGDRGHFGYTF
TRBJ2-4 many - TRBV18 TGTGCCAGCGCCCCCCCTTTAGCCAAAAACATTCAGTACTTC CASAPPLAKNIQYF
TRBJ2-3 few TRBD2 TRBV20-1 TGCAGTGTGGGAGGGAGGGGTCCAGATACGCAGTATTTT CSVGGRGPDTQYF
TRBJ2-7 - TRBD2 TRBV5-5 TGTGCCAGCAGCGCTCTAGCGGAGCACTACGAGCAGTACTTC CASSALAEHYEQYF
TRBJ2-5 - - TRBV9 TGTGCCAGCAGCGTAGCGGGGGACGGGCAAGAGACCCAGTACTTC CASSVAGDGQETQYF